This T cell receptor beta chain originates from a study of blood T cells in healthy people across ages. Study results and limitations: The long-lived group displayed more naive CD4+ cells, plus higher diversity, than the aged donors did.

A sample-barcoded 5' primer and a J-beta primer mix were used in a second PCR of about 7 to 12 cycles. Each CDR3 protein gets one entry after TCRdb re-called the 5' RACE reads with MiXCR. The sample lists about 760,000 distinct CDR3 sequences, more than 55% occurring once. Per germline, CDR1 LGHDT and CDR2 YNNKEL (reference sequence). V lost 0 bases to trimming and J lost 0 bases, with 13 bases between them. The CDR3 has 17 amino acids. About this clonotype itself: Its specificity is not known.

Sequenced input: blood. The V and J genes are TRBV3-1 and TRBJ2-3, with TRBD1 as a possible D gene (6 bases). The clonotype comes from a man aged 40-49 years in good health. CDR3 in amino acids: CASSQEGTGLSTDTQYF. CDR3 nucleotide sequence: TGTGCCAGCAGCCAAGAGGGAACAGGGTTAAGCACAGATACGCAGTATTTT.